The source of this T cell receptor beta chain is a study of cytomegalovirus exposure and HLA in healthy donors. Study summary: Most donors, about 82% of a few hundred genotyped, fell in the Caucasian-associated ancestry cluster. Overall study findings and caveats: The majority of TCR sequences were rare, yet some public TCRs appeared in many donors.

Points on this clone: Its antigen is not known.

V shed 5 bases and J shed 0 bases, with 10 bases lying between them. CDR1 and CDR2 from the germline V gene are SGHTS and YDEGEE. The CDR3 sequence is 14 residues long. PCR was performed using 60 Vbeta and 13 Jbeta primers. The protocol was immunoSEQ multiplex PCR, while the TCRdb copy is restricted to in-frame clones and leaves out a portion. The sample lists hundreds of thousands of clones; roughly 83% were seen once. Sequencing was performed on PBMCs. The sequence came from a boy aged 2 to 10 in good health and CMV-seronegative. The chain recombines TRBV5-8 with TRBJ2-3; no reliable D call. CDR3 residues: CASSLLPSTDTQYF. CDR3 nucleotides: TGTGCCAGCAGTCTACTCCCAAGCACAGATACGCAGTATTTT.